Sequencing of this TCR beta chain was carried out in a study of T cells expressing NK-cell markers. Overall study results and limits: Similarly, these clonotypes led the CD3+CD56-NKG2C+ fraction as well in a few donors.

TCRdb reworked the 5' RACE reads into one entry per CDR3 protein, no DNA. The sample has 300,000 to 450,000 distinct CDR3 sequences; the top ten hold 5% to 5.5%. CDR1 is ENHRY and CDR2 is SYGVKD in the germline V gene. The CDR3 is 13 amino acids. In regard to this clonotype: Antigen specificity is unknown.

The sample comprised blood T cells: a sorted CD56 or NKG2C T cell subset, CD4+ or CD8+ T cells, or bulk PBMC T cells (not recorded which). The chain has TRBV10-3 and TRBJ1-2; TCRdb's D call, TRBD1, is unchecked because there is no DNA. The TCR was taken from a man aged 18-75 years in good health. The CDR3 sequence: CAISDREIYGYTF.